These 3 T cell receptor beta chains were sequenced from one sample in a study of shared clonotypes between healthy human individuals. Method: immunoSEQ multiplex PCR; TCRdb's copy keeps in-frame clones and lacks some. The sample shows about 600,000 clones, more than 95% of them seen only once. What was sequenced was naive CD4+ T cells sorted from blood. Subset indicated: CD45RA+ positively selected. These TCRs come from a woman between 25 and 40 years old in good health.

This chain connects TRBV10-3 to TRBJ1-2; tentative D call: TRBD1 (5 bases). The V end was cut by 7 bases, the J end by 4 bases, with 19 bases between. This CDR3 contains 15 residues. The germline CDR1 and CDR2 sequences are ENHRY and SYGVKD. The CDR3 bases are TGTGCCATCAATGCGATCGGGGCCTCGGCCTATGGCTACACCTTC. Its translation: CAINAIGASAYGYTF.

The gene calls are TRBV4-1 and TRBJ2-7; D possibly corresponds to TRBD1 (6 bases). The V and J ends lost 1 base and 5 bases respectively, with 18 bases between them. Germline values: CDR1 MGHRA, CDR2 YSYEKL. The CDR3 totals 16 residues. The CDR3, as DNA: TGCGCCAGCAGCCAAGGGGCAGGGGCAGGTAAGAACGAGCAGTACTTC. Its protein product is CASSQGAGAGKNEQYF.

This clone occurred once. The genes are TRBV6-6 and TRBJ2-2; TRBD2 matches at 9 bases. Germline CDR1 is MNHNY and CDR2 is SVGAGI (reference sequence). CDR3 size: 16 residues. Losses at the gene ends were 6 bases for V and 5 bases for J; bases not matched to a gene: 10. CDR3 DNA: TGTGCCAGCAGCCGCCAGCGGGAGGCCAAAACCGGGGAGCTGTTTTTT. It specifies CASSRQREAKTGELFF.